The 22 T cell receptor beta chains in this list originate from one sample, sequenced in a study of T cells in Graves' hyperthyroidism and ophthalmopathy. Authors of the study amplified TCR beta CDR3 regions from RNA transcripts. Initially, a first-round RT-PCR of the TCR CDR3 employed the HTBI primer set. TCRdb itself ran the multiplex PCR reads through MiXCR, one entry per CDR3 protein. The repertoire has over 650,000 distinct CDR3 sequences, less than 20% of them found once; the top ten carry roughly 8%. The sequencing input was blood. The receptor source for this set is a man between 18 and 29 years old with Graves' hyperthyroidism.

Ten or more counts support this clonotype. The rearrangement joins TRBV18 to TRBJ2-1; TRBD2 matches at 9 bases. The V and J ends lost 3 bases and 8 bases, in that order; junction bases with no gene match: 8. Germline-derived CDR1 and CDR2 are KGHSH and LQKENI. The CDR3 length is 15 residues. In nucleotides, the CDR3 is TGTGCCAGCTCACCTTCGGCGGGAGGGTTTGATGAGCAGTTCTTC. This sequence encodes CASSPSAGGFDEQFF.

This clonotype was observed at least ten times. V and J are TRBV20-1 and TRBJ1-2; D unresolved. The V end was cut by 5 bases, the J end by 10 bases, with 11 bases between. CDR1 and CDR2 (germline): DFQATT, SNEGSKA (reference sequence). The CDR3 has 10 residues. The CDR3 loop reads CSALGSHYTF. The CDR3 coding sequence is TGCAGTGCTCTAGGTTCGCACTACACCTTC.

The table lists this clonotype with many counts. The chain couples TRBV18 to TRBJ2-5; 10 bases agree with TRBD2. The CDR3 runs to 16 residues. With V trimmed by 3 bases and J by 1 base, 5 bases remained unmatched. The germline V gene encodes CDR1 KGHSH and CDR2 LQKENI. CDR3 protein: CASSPIGLAAQETQYF. The CDR3 region has the DNA TGTGCCAGCTCACCTATCGGACTAGCGGCCCAAGAGACCCAGTACTTC.

The chain carries TRBV19 and TRBJ2-7, with 7 bases aligning to TRBD1. This CDR3 region has 13 residues. Germline trimming cut 6 bases from V and 5 bases from J; bases unmatched to any gene: 7. Per the germline V gene, CDR1 is LNHDA and CDR2 is SQIVND (reference sequence). CDR3 residues: CASSSTGWDEQYF. The CDR3 DNA reads as TGTGCCAGTAGCTCGACAGGGTGGGACGAGCAGTACTTC.

The table lists this clonotype with a few counts. The chain carries TRBV6-1 and TRBJ2-3; TRBD2 is a possible D gene (6 bases). The germline V gene has CDR1 MNHNS and CDR2 SASEGT. The CDR3 runs 18 residues. V was shortened by 6 bases and J by 0 bases, with 22 bases between the two germline ends. CDR3 protein: CASSAASGGGISTDTQYF. The CDR3 nucleotides are TGTGCCAGCAGCGCTGCAAGCGGCGGCGGGATTAGCACAGATACGCAGTATTTT.

This clonotype was seen at least ten times. The rearrangement joins TRBV6-1 to TRBJ1-2, with D uncertain. The CDR3 runs 13 residues. Germline-derived CDR1 and CDR2 are MNHNS and SASEGT. V was clipped by 6 bases and J by 2 bases, with 10 bases between them. Here the CDR3 reads CASSRDRNYGYTF. The CDR3 region has the DNA TGTGCCAGCAGCCGTGACCGAAACTATGGCTACACCTTC.

This clonotype was counted a few times. V gene TRBV29-1 combines with J gene TRBJ1-1; D possibly corresponds to TRBD1 (5 bases). The CDR3 is 13 residues long. Germline assignment: CDR1 SQVTM and CDR2 ANQGSEA. The V and J ends lost 7 bases and 4 bases respectively, with 16 bases between them. CDR3 DNA: TGCAGCGGAGGACACCCCTGGGGCACTGAAGCTTTCTTT. It encodes CSGGHPWGTEAFF.

This clonotype was observed many times. J is TRBJ1-2 and V is TRBV28, with D unclear. The V end lost 3 bases, the J end lost 2 bases, and 7 bases lay between the germline ends. Germline CDR1 is MDHEN and CDR2 is SYDVKM. The CDR3 is 13 amino acids. CDR3 sequence (DNA): TGTGCCAGCAGTTTCGGGATCAACTATGGCTACACCTTC. It is translated as CASSFGINYGYTF.

The chain is built from TRBV28 and TRBJ2-7; possible D gene TRBD2, 6 bases. Germline lookup yields CDR1 MDHEN and CDR2 SYDVKM. This CDR3 is 16 amino acids long. Trimming took off 4 bases at V and 3 bases at J, with 19 bases between the two ends. The CDR3 reads CASSSPLEGRNYEQYF. The CDR3 DNA reads as TGTGCCAGCAGTTCACCCTTGGAGGGACGGAACTACGAGCAGTACTTC.

The sample holds many counts of this clonotype. The V call is TRBV30, the J call TRBJ2-5; D may be TRBD1 (6 bases). Between the trimmed V and J ends, which lost 3 bases and 2 bases, there was a span of 10 bases. CDR1 is GTSNPN, CDR2 SVGIG, per germline (reference sequence). There are 13 residues in the CDR3. CDR3 residues: CAWSIGGQETQYF. CDR3 in DNA: TGTGCCTGGAGCATAGGGGGTCAAGAGACCCAGTACTTC.

The chain combines TRBV29-1 with TRBJ1-3, with D hard to call. Per germline, CDR1 SQVTM and CDR2 ANQGSEA. The CDR3 has 13 residues. Trimming pared 7 bases from V and 0 bases from J, leaving 10 bases between. The CDR3 region has the DNA TGCAGCGCGGGCCCTTTCTCTGGAAACACCATATATTTT. It specifies CSAGPFSGNTIYF.

The sample holds many counts of this clonotype. Its ends do not fully match the called genes, so a read error is possible. This chain connects TRBV28 to TRBJ2-1, with TRBD2 matching 11 bases. The CDR3 covers 20 residues. Germline V gene data show CDR1 as MDHEN and CDR2 as SYDVKM. The CDR3 sequence is CANSFPMTSGMPYSYNEQFF. As DNA, the CDR3 is TGTGCCAACAGTTTCCCCATGACTAGCGGGATGCCTTACTCCTACAATGAGCAGTTCTTC.

This clonotype appeared a few times. The rearrangement uses TRBV5-6 and TRBJ1-2; D gene unclear. CDR3 length: 17 amino acids. The germline CDR1 and CDR2 sequences are SGHDT and YYEEEE. Between the trimmed V and J ends, which lost 2 bases and 3 bases, there was a span of 20 bases. The CDR3 loop reads CASSLTQDGPFDYGYTF. The DNA for the CDR3 is TGTGCCAGCAGCTTAACTCAGGATGGGCCTTTTGACTATGGCTACACCTTC.

This clonotype has ten or more counts. V usage is TRBV20-1 and J usage is TRBJ2-3, with 8 nucleotides matching TRBD2. Unmatched junction bases numbered 6, after V lost 4 bases and J lost 0 bases. Germline CDR1 DFQATT, CDR2 SNEGSKA (reference sequence). The CDR3 loop spans 15 amino acids. CDR3 DNA sequence: TGCAGTGCTATTGGACTAGCCTCTAGCACAGATACGCAGTATTTT. Amino acid sequence: CSAIGLASSTDTQYF.

The J gene is TRBJ2-1, the V gene TRBV7-2; 10 nucleotides agree with TRBD2. This CDR3 spans 15 amino acids. From germline, CDR1 is SGHTA and CDR2 FQGNSA. V shed 1 base and J 7 bases; nucleotides not matched to a gene: 4. CDR3 in amino acids: CASSLELAGPNEQFF. The CDR3, as DNA: TGTGCCAGCAGCTTAGAACTAGCGGGACCAAATGAGCAGTTCTTC.

About this clonotype itself: Here the CDR3 omits its conserved ending phenylalanine or tryptophan, so a read error is the likely source. The chain employs TRBV2 and TRBJ2-7; D may match TRBD1 or TRBD2 (6 bases each). Trimming shortened V by 9 bases and J by 5 bases, and 17 bases separated the two germline ends. CDR1 SNHLY and CDR2 FYNNEI come from the germline V gene. CDR3 length: 13 residues. CDR3 bases: TGTGCCAGTTACAGGAGGGGGTTCCACGAGCAGTACCTC. As protein: CASYRRGFHEQYL.

This clonotype was found a few times. V and J are TRBV5-4 and TRBJ1-4; D is unclear. Germline lookup yields CDR1 SGHNT and CDR2 YYREEE (reference sequence). The CDR3 spans 14 residues. Between the trimmed V and J ends, which lost 2 bases and 8 bases, there was a span of 13 bases. The CDR3 is CASSLSGSTEKLFF. The CDR3 region has the DNA TGTGCCAGCAGCTTATCCGGGAGTACCGAAAAACTGTTTTTT. The whole variable domain, remainder taken from reference TRBV5-4 and TRBJ1-4, is ETGVTQSPTHLIKTRGQQVTLRCSSQSGHNTVSWYQQALGQGPQFIFQYYREEENGRGNFPPRFSGLQFPNYSSELNVNALELDDSALYLCASSLSGSTEKLFFGSGTQLSVL.

This clonotype was recorded at least ten times. The V gene is TRBV11-2, the J gene TRBJ2-7, with D possibly TRBD2 on 5 matching bases. The V gene's germline CDR1 is SGHAT and CDR2 FQNNGV. The V and J ends lost 5 bases and 6 bases respectively, with 8 bases between them. CDR3 length: 11 residues. The chain's CDR3 is CASSQAAEQYF. The CDR3 coding sequence is TGTGCCAGCAGCCAAGCGGCCGAGCAGTACTTC.

This clonotype was recorded a few times. The chain combines TRBV5-1 with TRBJ2-3, with 9 bases aligning to TRBD1. J gave up 0 bases and V 9 bases, and 8 bases lay outside the gene matches. Germline CDR1 and CDR2: SGHRS and YFSETQ. This CDR3 is 15 amino acids long. In nucleotides, the CDR3 is TGCGCCACCCAGCTTGGACAGGGGAGCACAGATACGCAGTATTTT. This codes for CATQLGQGSTDTQYF.

This clonotype has a handful of counts. The genes are TRBV7-2 and TRBJ2-7; perhaps TRBD2 as D (6 bases). The germline CDR1 and CDR2 sequences are SGHTA and FQGNSA. Trimming removed 1 base from V and 4 bases from J, with 11 bases in between. The CDR3 sequence is 14 residues long. CDR3 region: CASSLDLLAYEQYF. CDR3 sequence (DNA): TGTGCCAGCAGCTTAGACCTACTAGCATACGAGCAGTACTTC.

Worth noting for this clonotype: A much larger clonotype is one base distant, so this may be a read error. This chain connects TRBV2 to TRBJ2-7, with 10 bases lining up with TRBD1. The CDR3 is 15 amino acids. The germline gives CDR1 SNHLY, CDR2 FYNNEI. The CDR3 DNA reads TGTGCCAGCAGGGCCCGGACAGGGGGAAACTACGAGCGGTACTTC. Its protein is CASRARTGGNYERYF.

V gene TRBV19 combines with J gene TRBJ2-1, with D possibly matching TRBD2 (5 bases). This CDR3 is built from 13 residues. Germline V gene lookup returns CDR1 LNHDA and CDR2 SQIVND (reference sequence). The V end lost 3 bases, the J end lost 7 bases, and 10 bases lay between the germline ends. The CDR3 is CASSMVRLNEQFF. The CDR3 region has the DNA TGTGCCAGTAGTATGGTAAGACTAAATGAGCAGTTCTTC.